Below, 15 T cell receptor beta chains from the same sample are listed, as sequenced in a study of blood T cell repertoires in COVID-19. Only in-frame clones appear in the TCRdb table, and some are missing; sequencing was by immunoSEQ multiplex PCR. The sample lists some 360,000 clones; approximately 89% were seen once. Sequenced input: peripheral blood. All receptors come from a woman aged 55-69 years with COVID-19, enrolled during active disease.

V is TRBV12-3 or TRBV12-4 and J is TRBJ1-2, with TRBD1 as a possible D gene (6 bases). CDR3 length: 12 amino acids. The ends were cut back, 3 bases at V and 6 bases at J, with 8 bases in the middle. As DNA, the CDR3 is TGTGCCAGCAGTTTGTACAGGGATGGCTACACCTTC. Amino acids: CASSLYRDGYTF.

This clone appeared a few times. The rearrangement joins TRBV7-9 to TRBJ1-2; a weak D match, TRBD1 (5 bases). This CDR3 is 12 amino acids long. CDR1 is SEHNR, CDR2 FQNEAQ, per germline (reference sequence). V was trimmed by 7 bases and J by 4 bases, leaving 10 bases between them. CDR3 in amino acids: CASTTEIYGYTF. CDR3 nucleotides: TGTGCCAGCACGACAGAGATCTATGGCTACACCTTC.

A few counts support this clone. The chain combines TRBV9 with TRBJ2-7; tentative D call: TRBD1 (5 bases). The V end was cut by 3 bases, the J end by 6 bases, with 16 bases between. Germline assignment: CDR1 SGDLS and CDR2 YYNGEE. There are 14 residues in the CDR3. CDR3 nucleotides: TGTGCCAGCAGCGCTCCAGGGTACGGTGGCGAGCAGTACTTC. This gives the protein CASSAPGYGGEQYF.

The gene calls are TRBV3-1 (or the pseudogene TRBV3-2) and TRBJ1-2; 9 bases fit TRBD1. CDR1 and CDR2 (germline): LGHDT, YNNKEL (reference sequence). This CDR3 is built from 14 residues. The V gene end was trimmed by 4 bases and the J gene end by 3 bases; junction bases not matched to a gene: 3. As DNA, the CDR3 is TGTGCCAGCAGCCGGGACAGGGATTACTATGGCTACACCTTC. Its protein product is CASSRDRDYYGYTF.

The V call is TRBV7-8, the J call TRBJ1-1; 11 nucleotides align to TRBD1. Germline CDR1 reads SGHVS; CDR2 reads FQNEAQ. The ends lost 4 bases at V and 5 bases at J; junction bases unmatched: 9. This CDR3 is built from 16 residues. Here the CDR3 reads CASSSSRGTGGTEAFF. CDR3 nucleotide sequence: TGTGCCAGCAGCTCCTCCCGTGGGACAGGGGGGACTGAAGCTTTCTTT.

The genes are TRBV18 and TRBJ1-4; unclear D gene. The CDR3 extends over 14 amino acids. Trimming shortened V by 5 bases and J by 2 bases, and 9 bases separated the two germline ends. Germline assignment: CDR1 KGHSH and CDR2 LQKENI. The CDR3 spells CASSNTGTNEKLFF. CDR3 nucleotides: TGTGCCAGCTCAAACACGGGGACTAATGAAAAACTGTTTTTT.

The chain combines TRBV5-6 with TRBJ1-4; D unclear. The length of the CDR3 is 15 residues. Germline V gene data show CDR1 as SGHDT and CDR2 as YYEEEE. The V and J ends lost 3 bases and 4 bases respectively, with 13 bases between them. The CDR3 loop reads CASSSYRSGNEKLFF. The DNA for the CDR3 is TGTGCCAGCAGCTCCTACCGGTCGGGTAATGAAAAACTGTTTTTT.

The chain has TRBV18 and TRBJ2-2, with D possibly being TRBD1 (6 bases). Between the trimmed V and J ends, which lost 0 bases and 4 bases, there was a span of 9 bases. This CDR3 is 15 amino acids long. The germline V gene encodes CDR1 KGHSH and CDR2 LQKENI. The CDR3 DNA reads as TGTGCCAGCTCACCACCACAGGGACCCACCGGGGAGCTGTTTTTT. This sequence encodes CASSPPQGPTGELFF.

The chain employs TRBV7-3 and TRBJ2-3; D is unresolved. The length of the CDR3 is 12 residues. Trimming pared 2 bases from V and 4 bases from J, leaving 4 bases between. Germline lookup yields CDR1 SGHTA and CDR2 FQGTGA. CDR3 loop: CASSLVADTQYF. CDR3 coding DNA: TGTGCCAGCAGCTTAGTCGCAGATACGCAGTATTTT.

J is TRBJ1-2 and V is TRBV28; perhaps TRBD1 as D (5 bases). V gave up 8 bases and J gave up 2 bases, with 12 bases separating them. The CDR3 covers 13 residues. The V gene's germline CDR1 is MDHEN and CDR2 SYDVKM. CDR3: CASRRGGNYGYTF. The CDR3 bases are TGTGCCAGCCGACGGGGGGGGAACTATGGCTACACCTTC.

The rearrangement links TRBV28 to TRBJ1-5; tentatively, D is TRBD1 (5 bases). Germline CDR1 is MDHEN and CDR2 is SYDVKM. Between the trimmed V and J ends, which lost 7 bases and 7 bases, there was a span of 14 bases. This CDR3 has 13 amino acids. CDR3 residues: CASNEGEGQPQHF. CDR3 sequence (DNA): TGTGCCAGCAATGAAGGGGAGGGCCAGCCCCAGCATTTT.

CDR3 in DNA: TGTGCCAGCAGCCTGGGCAGAAGCTCTGGAAACACCATATATTTT. It translates to CASSLGRSSGNTIYF. The chain recombines TRBV3-1 (or the pseudogene TRBV3-2) with TRBJ1-3; D is unclear. Trimming removed 4 bases from V and 0 bases from J, with 10 bases in between. This CDR3 has 15 amino acids. Looked up from germline, CDR1 is LGHDT and CDR2 is YNNKEL (reference sequence).

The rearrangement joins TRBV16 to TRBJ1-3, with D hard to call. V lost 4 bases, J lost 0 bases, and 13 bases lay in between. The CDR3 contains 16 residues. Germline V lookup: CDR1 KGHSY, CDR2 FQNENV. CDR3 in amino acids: CASSRSSYDSGNTIYF. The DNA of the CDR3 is TGTGCCAGCAGCCGGTCAAGCTACGACTCTGGAAACACCATATATTTT.

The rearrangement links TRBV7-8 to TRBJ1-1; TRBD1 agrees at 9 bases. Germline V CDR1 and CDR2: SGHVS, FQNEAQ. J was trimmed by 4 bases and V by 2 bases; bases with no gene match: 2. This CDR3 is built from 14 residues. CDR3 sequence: CASSLKDRGTEAFF. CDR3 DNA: TGTGCCAGCAGCTTAAAGGACAGGGGCACTGAAGCTTTCTTT.

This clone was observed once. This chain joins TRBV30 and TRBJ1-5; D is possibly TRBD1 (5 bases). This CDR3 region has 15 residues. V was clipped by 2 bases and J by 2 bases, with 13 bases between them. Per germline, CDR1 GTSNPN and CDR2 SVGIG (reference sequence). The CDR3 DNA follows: TGTGCCTGGAGTCCTATAGACAGAGGCAATCAGCCCCAGCATTTT. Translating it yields CAWSPIDRGNQPQHF.